Presented here are 11 T cell receptor beta chains from one specimen sequenced in a study of regulatory T cells in long-lasting Graves disease. Assembly of TCR beta libraries relied on iRepertoire HTBI primers together with Arm-PCR of CDR3 regions. One entry per CDR3 protein, called by TCRdb with MiXCR from the multiplex PCR reads. The sample carries 350,000 to 500,000 distinct CDR3 sequences, about 14% recorded once. Documented time point: newly diagnosed GD, antithyroid drugs for less than 3 months. PBMC RNA was the source of the TCR library. These data also featured in a second study, about T cells in Graves' hyperthyroidism and ophthalmopathy.

Sequencing was performed on peripheral blood mononuclear cells (PBMCs), taken at new diagnosis, from a patient treated with antithyroid drugs. The receptor source for this set is a woman aged 50 to 65 with Graves disease.

This clonotype occurred many times. This chain connects TRBV2 to TRBJ1-2, with TRBD1 as a possible D gene (5 bases). CDR3 size: 13 residues. The germline V gene has CDR1 SNHLY and CDR2 FYNNEI. Trimming cost V 5 bases and J 7 bases, with 14 bases left between them. CDR3: CASSYQGYSGYTF. The CDR3 DNA follows: TGTGCCAGCAGTTACCAGGGATATTCTGGCTACACCTTC.

This clonotype has just a few counts. This rearrangement joins TRBV7-8 to TRBJ1-4; 7 bases are shared with TRBD1. The germline CDR1 and CDR2 sequences are SGHVS and FQNEAQ. V trimming: 5 bases; J trimming: 4 bases; junction bases outside the gene matches: 10. This CDR3 has 16 residues. CDR3 sequence: CASSLRGGQVNEKLFF. The CDR3 DNA follows: TGTGCCAGCAGCCTCAGGGGGGGGCAGGTTAATGAAAAACTGTTTTTT.

Many counts were recorded for this clonotype. This chain uses TRBV6-2 or TRBV6-3 with TRBJ2-7; no clear D. This CDR3 region has 14 residues. Per the germline V gene, CDR1 is MNHEY and CDR2 is SVGEGT. Trimming cost V 5 bases and J 6 bases, with 17 bases left between them. This chain's CDR3 is CASSTAPEPREQYF. Here the CDR3 DNA reads TGTGCCAGCAGTACGGCACCGGAGCCACGCGAGCAGTACTTC.

The sample holds many counts of this clonotype. The J gene is TRBJ1-1, the V gene TRBV2; no reliable D call. Germline V gene data show CDR1 as SNHLY and CDR2 as FYNNEI. V was shortened by 7 bases and J by 3 bases, with 18 bases between the two germline ends. CDR3 length: 15 residues. CDR3 coding DNA: TGTGCCAGCAATAATAGGCCGAGGTGGTACACTGAAGCTTTCTTT. It is translated as CASNNRPRWYTEAFF.

The V call is TRBV6-1, the J call TRBJ2-2; TRBD1 aligns across 7 bases. CDR1 is MNHNS and CDR2 is SASEGT in the germline V gene. The CDR3 spans 16 residues. V lost 5 bases and J lost 6; bases outside the gene matches: 12. CDR3 coding DNA: TGTGCCAGCAGTCGACAGGGATTTGGGCTCGCCGGGGAGCTGTTTTTT. Protein: CASSRQGFGLAGELFF.

This clonotype was seen many times. This chain connects TRBV12-3 or TRBV12-4 to TRBJ2-1, with 8 bases matching TRBD2. The CDR3 loop spans 14 amino acids. J lost 7 bases, V lost 4 bases, and 6 bases had no gene match. CDR3 residues: CASSWAGGVNEQFF. The CDR3 region has the DNA TGTGCCAGCAGTTGGGCGGGAGGAGTTAATGAGCAGTTCTTC.

With regard to this clonotype: Since a much larger clone is just one base distant, this may be a read error. The V gene is TRBV12-3 or TRBV12-4, the J gene TRBJ1-6, with D hard to call. This CDR3 spans 14 amino acids. CDR3 DNA: TGTGCCAGCTGTTTCTTCGAGGGCTATTCACCCCTCCACTTT. As protein: CASCFFEGYSPLHF.

This clonotype was seen a handful of times. A much more abundant neighbour one base away suggests this may be a read error. V and J are TRBV27 and TRBJ2-7; D might be TRBD1 or TRBD2, each matching 6 bases. The CDR3 consists of 15 residues. Germline V lookup: CDR1 MNHEY, CDR2 SMNVEV (reference sequence). Here the CDR3 DNA reads TGTGCCAGCAGTTTATCTTTGGGGGGCTCCTACAAGCAGTACTTC. It translates to CASSLSLGGSYKQYF.

The J gene is TRBJ2-2, the V gene TRBV3-1; TRBD2 might be the D (7 bases). CDR1 and CDR2 (germline): LGHDT, YNNKEL (reference sequence). CDR3 length: 16 amino acids. Between the trimmed V and J ends, which lost 4 bases and 1 base, there was a span of 13 bases. The CDR3 DNA sequence: TGTGCCAGCAGCCCAACAGGGAGGGGGAACACCGGGGAGCTGTTTTTT. It yields the protein CASSPTGRGNTGELFF.

This clonotype was found many times. The chain carries TRBV29-1 and TRBJ1-1; D remains unclear. V gave up 5 bases and J gave up 3 bases, with 16 bases separating them. CDR1 SQVTM and CDR2 ANQGSEA come from the germline V gene. The CDR3 is made up of 14 amino acids. This CDR3 reads CSVHDGAVDTEAFF. CDR3 DNA sequence: TGCAGCGTTCATGATGGTGCAGTGGACACTGAAGCTTTCTTT.

As regards this clonotype: This is likely an artifact of a read error, given a far larger clone one base away. The chain recombines TRBV7-3 with TRBJ2-3; 15 nucleotides agree with TRBD2. Germline CDR1 is SGHTA and CDR2 is FQGTGA. The length of the CDR3 is 19 residues. Written as DNA, the CDR3 is TGTGCCAGCAGCAGCGGACTAGCGGGAGGGGGCGGTCGCACAGATACGCAGTGTTTT. It translates to CASSSGLAGGGGRTDTQCF.